Many counts were recorded for the clone carrying this TCR beta chain. As yet, its antigen is unknown. The data were obtained in a study of regulatory T cells in long-lasting Graves disease. Study overall: Persistence in Graves' disease required over 5 years of antithyroid drugs plus positive TSH receptor antibodies. Regarding the study as a whole: The study found lower TCR diversity in persistent Graves' patients than in newly diagnosed ones.

Library construction for TCR beta used iRepertoire HTBI primers and Arm-PCR of CDR3 regions. TCRdb redid the calling of the multiplex PCR reads with MiXCR, one entry per CDR3 protein. The sample includes approximately 400,000 distinct CDR3 sequences, less than 25% of them seen just once. V lost 6 bases to trimming and J lost 2 bases; unmatched junction nucleotides: 6. Looked up from germline, CDR1 is MNHNS and CDR2 is SASEGT. The CDR3 consists of 15 residues. The time point was: persistent/refractory GD, antithyroid drugs over 5 years with positive TRAb. Extracted RNA from PBMCs served as the source of the TCR library.

The chain recombines TRBV6-1 with TRBJ2-7; the match to TRBD2 covers 11 bases. The TCR originated in a female donor with Graves disease. The specimen comprised peripheral blood mononuclear cells (PBMCs), sampled when the disease was refractory, from a patient treated with antithyroid drugs. For the CDR3, the DNA is TGTGCCAGCAGGCCGGGACTAGCGGAGACCTACGAGCAGTACTTC. Its protein product is CASRPGLAETYEQYF.